A selection of T cell receptor beta chains follows, all from one sample in a study of blood T cell repertoires in COVID-19. Sequencing used immunoSEQ multiplex PCR; TCRdb keeps in-frame clones, though not all of them. Here the sample spans fewer than 250,000 clones, roughly 87% being singletons. The source material was PBMCs or T cells enriched from blood (not recorded which). The receptors originated from a woman aged 30 to 39 with acute COVID-19. Both conserved end residues are part of each CDR3. D genes are given only for firm matches. The size entry is marked missing in some rows and otherwise reads once, few, many or a size class.

TRBV4-1	-	TRBJ1-2	-	TGCGCCAGCAGCCAAGATCCTCAGACAGGAACTAACTATGGCTACACCTTC	CASSQDPQTGTNYGYTF
TRBV5-6	-	TRBJ2-2	TRBD2	TGTGCCAGCAGCCCGACTAGCGGGGGGTACACCGGGGAGCTGTTTTTT	CASSPTSGGYTGELFF
TRBV5-8	-	TRBJ1-2	-	TGTGCCAGCAGCTTGGGGGGGACACTCCCAGCTAACTATGGCTACACCTTC	CASSLGGTLPANYGYTF
TRBV5-1	once	TRBJ2-2	TRBD2	TGCGCCAGCAGCTTGGCCACTAGCGGTTCGAACACCGGGGAGCTGTTTTTT	CASSLATSGSNTGELFF
TRBV10-3	-	TRBJ1-2	TRBD1	TGTGCCATCAGTGAAAGGGGGCCCTATGGCTACACCTTC	CAISERGPYGYTF
TRBV6-5	-	TRBJ1-2	TRBD1	TGTGCCAGCAGCCGACAGGGGAAAACTAACTATGGCTACACCTTC	CASSRQGKTNYGYTF
TRBV6-6	-	TRBJ1-1	-	TGTGCCAGCAGTCCGACAGGCCAGAACACTGAAGCTTTCTTT	CASSPTGQNTEAFF
TRBV18	-	TRBJ1-2	-	TGTGCCAGCTCACGACGAACAGGAGACGCTAACTATGGCTACACCTTC	CASSRRTGDANYGYTF
TRBV5-6	-	TRBJ1-1	-	TGTGCCAGCAGTCCCCAGGGGCACATGAACACTGAAGCTTTCTTT	CASSPQGHMNTEAFF
TRBV11-2	-	TRBJ2-3	TRBD2	TGTGCCAGCAGCTTCGTCGGGGGGGGAAGAGATACGCAGTATTTT	CASSFVGGGRDTQYF
TRBV7-2	few	TRBJ1-1	-	TGTGCCAGCAGCTTAGAAGGAGAGATGAACACTGAAGCTTTCTTT	CASSLEGEMNTEAFF
TRBV6-2/TRBV6-3	-	TRBJ1-2	-	TGTGCCAGCAGCCCACAGGAGATAAGTTATGGCTACACCTTC	CASSPQEISYGYTF
TRBV7-8	-	TRBJ2-7	TRBD2	TGTGCCAGCAGCCAATCTAGCGGGGGCCCCTACGAGCAGTACTTC	CASSQSSGGPYEQYF
TRBV7-2	-	TRBJ1-1	-	TGTGCCAGCAGCTTTGGCCACGTCGACACTGAAGCTTTCTTT	CASSFGHVDTEAFF
TRBV27	once	TRBJ1-1	-	TGTGCCAGCAGCCTAGGGGGTGTAGGCCCTGAAGCTTTCTTT	CASSLGGVGPEAFF
TRBV6-5	once	TRBJ2-2	-	TGTGCCAGCTCGAGGACAACGAACACCGGGGAGCTGTTTTTT	CASSRTTNTGELFF
TRBV4-2	few	TRBJ1-1	-	TGTGCCAGCAGCCAAACAGACGAGCTCCAATCCTTGGCTTTCTTT	CASSQTDELQSLAFF
TRBV18	-	TRBJ2-7	-	TGTGCCAGCTCACCACCGGGCAGGCCCTCCTACGAGCAGTACTTC	CASSPPGRPSYEQYF
TRBV7-9	-	TRBJ2-3	TRBD2	TGTGCCAGCAGCTTAGAACCCTGGCTAGCGGGGGGCACAGATACGCAGTATTTT	CASSLEPWLAGGTDTQYF
TRBV15	-	TRBJ2-7	-	TGTGCCACCAGCAGAGAGCTACAGAGAAGTTACGAGCAGTACTTC	CATSRELQRSYEQYF
TRBV6-1	-	TRBJ1-6	-	TGTGCCAGCAGTGAATCTCCGACAGGTCCTTATAATTCACCCCTCCACTTT	CASSESPTGPYNSPLHF
TRBV6-5	-	TRBJ2-7	TRBD1	TGTGCCAGCAGTTACAAGACAGGGGGCTGGTACGAGCAGTACTTC	CASSYKTGGWYEQYF
TRBV19	-	TRBJ1-5	-	TGTGCCAGTAGTATAGGACAGGTTAGCAATCAGCCCCAGCATTTT	CASSIGQVSNQPQHF
TRBV19	-	TRBJ1-1	-	TGTGCCAGTAGTACTATACAAGGGCGGGAGGCTGAAGCTTTCTTT	CASSTIQGREAEAFF
TRBV11-3	-	TRBJ2-2	-	TGTGCCAGCAGCCCGGAGGATTCGGGGGAGCTGTTTTTT	CASSPEDSGELFF